Listed below are T cell receptor beta chains from one sample, sequenced in a study of cytomegalovirus exposure and HLA in healthy donors. Sequencing was performed with immunoSEQ multiplex PCR; in TCRdb, only in-frame clones are kept and a portion is missing. The sample includes about 250,000 clones, roughly two thirds of them seen just once. Specimen: PBMCs. The receptors were gathered from a female donor in good health and CMV-seronegative. The conserved cysteine and the conserved F or W are not part of the CDR3 here. Clone size appears in some rows only: once, few, many, or a class for an expanded clone.

v_call,clone_size,cdr3_aa
TRBV7-6,-,ASSPATSGRLDTQY
TRBV7-6,once,ASSWESGTGVDTEAF
TRBV28,-,ASSSGQVTGELF
TRBV2,-,ASRHPGQGALGTEAF
TRBV7-3,-,ASSLTARAGDTEAF
TRBV27,once,ASGRTGGTGELF
TRBV27,-,ASSSGGGIYGYT
TRBV2,once,ASSEKGLAEQY
TRBV11-2,once,ASSAGTSGRYNEQF
TRBV6-5,once,ASRIQGPNEKLF
TRBV9,-,ASSVEGGSRSYEQF
TRBV6-4,-,ASSASGTADTQY
TRBV6-1,-,ASSFQQGMNTEAF
TRBV19,-,ASTVAGLPETQY
TRBV5-1,-,ASSLGGQTSMNTEAF
TRBV7-3,-,ASSYSGSEGETQY
TRBV9,-,ASSFSGASPEQY
TRBV6-1,few,ASSDSLAGEVDTQY
TRBV4-2,-,ASSPGVFTDTQY
TRBV4-1,once,ASSLGTGGVDEQF
TRBV5-1,once,ASSLEREQF
TRBV6-5,once,ASFRLQGANTQY
TRBV5-5,once,ASSFGQGKNQPQH
TRBV7-2,-,ASRPNRASTDTQY
TRBV29-1,-,SGATGAHIGTEAF
TRBV5-4,-,ASSVREAYT
TRBV28,-,ASGADYGYT
TRBV7-9,-,ASSWTPYYEQY
TRBV4-1,-,ASSQENGNYEQY
TRBV27,-,ASSSGTGSEKLF
TRBV5-8,once,ASSLGRQAGHEKLF
TRBV20-1,-,SAEMAGRTF
TRBV2,-,ASTLGAGGPVTQY
TRBV9,-,ASSVRTSGNSGELF
TRBV2,-,ASSERVETQY
TRBV9,few,ASSVDPGTGELF
TRBV5-6,-,ASSEQGRYPGELF
TRBV6-5,few,ASSYSSGSPDTQY
TRBV2,-,ASSAELAGGPLAKNIQY
TRBV7-9,-,ASSLRAGDSYEQY
TRBV5-4,few,ASSQRRAYNEQF
TRBV27,-,ASSYRGMNEKLF
TRBV30,-,ARKWGAGEKLF
TRBV6-4,-,ASSTAGVGGDTQY
TRBV7-2,-,ASNMAPNQPQH
TRBV6-6,once,ASSLPKPNTEAF
TRBV11-3,few,ASSAQGQGRSYEQY
TRBV6-5,-,ASSFPQGSNTGELF